Listed below are T cell receptor beta chains from one sample, sequenced in a study of T-cell memory formation after mild COVID-19. Each CDR3 protein gets one entry after TCRdb re-called the 5' RACE reads with MiXCR. The sample records nearly 110,000 distinct CDR3 sequences, over 15% being singletons. Sequenced material: PBMCs or a T cell subset sorted from them (not recorded which). These receptor sequences come from an adult woman who had mild COVID-19 (a few samples of this study predate the infection). Cell type and time point are not known. Each CDR3 is given with its conserved first and last residue. Fields, in order: V gene, J gene, D gene, clone size, CDR3 DNA, CDR3 protein. The D gene is left open where the match is weak. Clone sizes are given selectively: once, few, many, or a class where the clone is expanded.

TRBV18,TRBJ1-5,NA,few,TGTGCCAGCTCACCTTCGCCGGCGTATAGCAATCAGCCCCAGCATTTT,CASSPSPAYSNQPQHF
TRBV29-1,TRBJ2-7,TRBD1,few,TGCAGCGTTGCCTCCGGGACAGCTCTCTCCTACGAGCAGTACTTC,CSVASGTALSYEQYF
TRBV13,TRBJ1-5,NA,few,TGTGCCAGCAGCTTTGCCAATAGCAATCAGCCCCAGCATTTT,CASSFANSNQPQHF
TRBV6-1,TRBJ1-5,NA,few,TGTGCCAGCAGTGAACTGGGCGGTGGCAATCAGCCCCAGCATTTT,CASSELGGGNQPQHF
TRBV6-5,TRBJ2-1,TRBD1,few,TGTGCCAGCAGTTGGGCAGGACAGGGCGAGTTCTTC,CASSWAGQGEFF
TRBV10-3,TRBJ1-5,TRBD1,few,TGTGCCATCAGTGAGTCTATGACAGGGTATAACTGGCCCCAGCATTTT,CAISESMTGYNWPQHF
TRBV5-1,TRBJ1-3,TRBD1,NA,TGCGCCAGCAGCCTCGGAGACAGGGGATCAATCTCTGGAAACACCATATATTTT,CASSLGDRGSISGNTIYF
TRBV7-9,TRBJ2-5,TRBD2,few,TGTGCCAGCAGCGTTAGATTGGCGGGAGGAGCAGAGACCCAGTACTTC,CASSVRLAGGAETQYF
TRBV4-1,TRBJ1-1,NA,many,TGCGCCAGCAGCCAATTAACAACCGAAGACTCAGGACGGGAAGCTTTCTTT,CASSQLTTEDSGREAFF
TRBV29-1,TRBJ1-2,NA,NA,TGCAGCGTTAAAAGTAAGCAGGACTATGGCTACACCTTC,CSVKSKQDYGYTF
TRBV5-5,TRBJ1-1,TRBD1,many,TGTGCCAGCAGCCCCGGGACAGCACCTGGGGACACTGAAGCTTTCTTT,CASSPGTAPGDTEAFF
TRBV9,TRBJ2-1,TRBD2,NA,TGTGCCAGCAGCGTGACTAGCGGGGGGGCCCATGAGCAGTTCTTC,CASSVTSGGAHEQFF